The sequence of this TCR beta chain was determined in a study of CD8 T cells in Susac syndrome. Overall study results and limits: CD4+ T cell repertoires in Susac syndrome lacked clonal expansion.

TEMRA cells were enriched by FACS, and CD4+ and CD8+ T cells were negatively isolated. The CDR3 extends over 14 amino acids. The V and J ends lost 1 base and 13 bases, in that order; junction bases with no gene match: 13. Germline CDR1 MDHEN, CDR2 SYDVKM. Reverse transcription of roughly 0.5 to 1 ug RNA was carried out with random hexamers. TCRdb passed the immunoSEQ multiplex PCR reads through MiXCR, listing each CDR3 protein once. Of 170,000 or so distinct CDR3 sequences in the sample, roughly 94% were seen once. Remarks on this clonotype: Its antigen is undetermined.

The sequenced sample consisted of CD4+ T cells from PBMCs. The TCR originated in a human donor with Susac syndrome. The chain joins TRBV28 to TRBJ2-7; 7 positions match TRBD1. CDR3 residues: CASSLSGDAYRGYF. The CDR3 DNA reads TGTGCCAGCAGTTTATCAGGGGACGCCTACAGGGGATACTTC. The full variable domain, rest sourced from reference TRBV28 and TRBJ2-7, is DVKVTQSSRYLVKRTGEKVFLECVQDMDHENMFWYRQDPGLGLRLIYFSYDVKMKEKGDIPEGYSVSREKKERFSLILESASTNQTSMYLCASSLSGDAYRGYFGPGTRLTVT.